The sequence of this TCR beta chain was determined in a study of blood T cell repertoires in COVID-19. As processed by the authors: Reference gene primer amplification in the assay estimated nucleated cell counts. Assay used: immunoSEQ multiplex PCR; TCRdb lists only in-frame clones, some missing. V and J calls and clone size come straight from that table; D and trimming were deduced from the DNA. In the table there are around 180,000 clones, about 82% of which are singletons. The CDR3 has 14 amino acids. Per the germline V gene, CDR1 is SNHLY and CDR2 is FYNNEI. V dropped 4 bases and J dropped 3; count of bases not matched to a gene: 3.

The sequencing input was peripheral blood. This chain links TRBV2 with TRBJ2-3; 8 nucleotides agree with TRBD2. The TCR sequence derives from a woman aged 25-40 years with acute or convalescent COVID-19. As DNA, the CDR3 is TGTGCCAGCAGTGTAGCGGGGCAGACAGATACGCAGTATTTT. It specifies CASSVAGQTDTQYF. The entire variable domain, with the rest obtained from reference TRBV2 and TRBJ2-3, is as follows: EPEVTQTPSHQVTQMGQEVILRCVPISNHLYFYWYRQILGQKVEFLVSFYNNEISEKSEIFDDQFSVERPDGSNFTLKIRSTKLEDSAMYFCASSVAGQTDTQYFGPGTRLTVL.